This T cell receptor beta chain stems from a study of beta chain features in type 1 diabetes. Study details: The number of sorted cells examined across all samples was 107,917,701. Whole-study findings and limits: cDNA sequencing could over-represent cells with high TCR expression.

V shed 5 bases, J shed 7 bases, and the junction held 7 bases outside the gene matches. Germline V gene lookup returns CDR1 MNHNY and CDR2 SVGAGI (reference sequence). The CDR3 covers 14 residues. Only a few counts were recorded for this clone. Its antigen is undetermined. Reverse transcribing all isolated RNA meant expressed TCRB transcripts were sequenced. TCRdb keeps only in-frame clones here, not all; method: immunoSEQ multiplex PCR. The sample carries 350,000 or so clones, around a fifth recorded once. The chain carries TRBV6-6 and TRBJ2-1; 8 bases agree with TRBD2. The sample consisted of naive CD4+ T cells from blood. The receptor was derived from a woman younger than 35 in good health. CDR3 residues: CASSGTRSWNEQFF. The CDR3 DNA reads TGTGCCAGCAGTGGGACTAGGTCTTGGAATGAGCAGTTCTTC.